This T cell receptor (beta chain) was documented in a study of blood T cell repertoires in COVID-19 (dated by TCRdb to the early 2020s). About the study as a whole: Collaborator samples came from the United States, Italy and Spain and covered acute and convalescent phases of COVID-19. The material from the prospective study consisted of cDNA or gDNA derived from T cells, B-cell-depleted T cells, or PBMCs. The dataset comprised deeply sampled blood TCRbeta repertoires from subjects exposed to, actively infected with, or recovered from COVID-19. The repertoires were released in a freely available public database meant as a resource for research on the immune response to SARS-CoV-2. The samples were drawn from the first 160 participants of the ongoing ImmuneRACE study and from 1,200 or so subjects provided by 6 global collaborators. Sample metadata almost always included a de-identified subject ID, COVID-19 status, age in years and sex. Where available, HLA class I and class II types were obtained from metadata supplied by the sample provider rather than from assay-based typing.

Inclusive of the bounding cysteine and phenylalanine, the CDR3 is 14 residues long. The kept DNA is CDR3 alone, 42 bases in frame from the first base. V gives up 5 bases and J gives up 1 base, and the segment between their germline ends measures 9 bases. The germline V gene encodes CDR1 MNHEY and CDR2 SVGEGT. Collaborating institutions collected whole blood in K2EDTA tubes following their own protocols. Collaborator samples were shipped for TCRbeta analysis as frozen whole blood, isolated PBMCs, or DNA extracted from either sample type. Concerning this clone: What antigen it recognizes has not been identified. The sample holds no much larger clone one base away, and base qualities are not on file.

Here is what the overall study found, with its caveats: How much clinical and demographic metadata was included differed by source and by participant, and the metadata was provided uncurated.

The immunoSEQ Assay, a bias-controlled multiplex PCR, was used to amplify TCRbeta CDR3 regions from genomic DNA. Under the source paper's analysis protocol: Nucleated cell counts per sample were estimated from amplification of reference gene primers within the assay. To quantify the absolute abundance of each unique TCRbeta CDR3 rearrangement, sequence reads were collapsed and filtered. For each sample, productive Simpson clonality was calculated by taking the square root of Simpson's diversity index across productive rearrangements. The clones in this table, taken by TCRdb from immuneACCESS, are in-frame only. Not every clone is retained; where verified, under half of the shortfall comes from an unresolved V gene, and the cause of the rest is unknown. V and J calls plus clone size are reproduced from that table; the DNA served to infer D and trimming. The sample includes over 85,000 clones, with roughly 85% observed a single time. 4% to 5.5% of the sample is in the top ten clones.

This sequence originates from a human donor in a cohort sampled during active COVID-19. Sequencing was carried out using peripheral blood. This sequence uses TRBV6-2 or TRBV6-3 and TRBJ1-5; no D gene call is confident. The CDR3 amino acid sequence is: CASSLGRSNQPQHF. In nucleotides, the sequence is TGTGCCAGCAGTCTCGGGAGGAGCAATCAGCCCCAGCATTTT.